The 28 T cell receptor beta chains reported below all come from one sample, sequenced in a study of T cells in Graves' hyperthyroidism and ophthalmopathy. Amplification of TCR beta CDR3 regions was performed using RNA transcripts as template. HTBI primers were the set used in a first-round RT-PCR of the TCR CDR3. TCRdb re-derived calls from the multiplex PCR reads in MiXCR, one entry per CDR3 protein. The sample lists about 400,000 distinct CDR3 sequences; less than 20% were seen once. The sample taken for sequencing was blood. Every receptor here comes from a woman younger than 35 with Graves' hyperthyroidism that later progressed to Graves' ophthalmopathy.

The V and J genes are TRBV11-1 and TRBJ2-7; no clear D gene. Between the trimmed V and J ends, which lost 6 bases and 1 base, there was a span of 10 bases. The CDR3 has 13 amino acids. Per the germline V gene, CDR1 is SGHAT and CDR2 is FQDESV (reference sequence). CDR3 bases: TGTGCCAGCAGGGGCAGTTTATCCTACGAGCAGTACTTC. Its translation: CASRGSLSYEQYF.

At least ten counts were recorded for this clonotype. J is TRBJ2-7 and V is TRBV11-2; 9 nucleotides line up with TRBD1. CDR3 length: 16 amino acids. The V gene end was trimmed by 2 bases and the J gene end by 4 bases; junction bases not matched to a gene: 9. Germline CDR1 SGHAT, CDR2 FQNNGV. The CDR3 region has the DNA TGTGCCAGCAGCTTAAGATCCGGGACAGGGACTTACGAGCAGTACTTC. This codes for CASSLRSGTGTYEQYF. The full variable domain, completed using reference TRBV11-2 and TRBJ2-7, is EAGVAQSPRYKIIEKRQSVAFWCNPISGHATLYWYQQILGQGPKLLIQFQNNGVVDDSQLPKDRFSAERLKGVDSTLKIQPAKLEDSAVYLCASSLRSGTGTYEQYFGPGTRLTVT.

On this clonotype itself: This may arise from a read error, as a much more abundant clone is one base away. This chain uses TRBV27 with TRBJ1-5; D gene unclear. The CDR3 loop spans 14 amino acids. CDR1 is MNHEY, CDR2 SMNVEV, per germline (reference sequence). V lost 2 bases and J 8 bases, leaving 13 bases between the germline ends. This CDR3 reads CASSLVPKVEPQHF. For the CDR3, the DNA is TGTGCCAGCAGTTTAGTCCCGAAGGTGGAGCCCCAGCATTTT.

This clonotype was counted a few times. The rearrangement joins TRBV4-1 to TRBJ2-7; D gene unclear. Per the germline V gene, CDR1 is MGHRA and CDR2 is YSYEKL. The CDR3 has 14 amino acids. V was clipped by 4 bases and J by 4 bases, with 14 bases between them. The chain's CDR3 is CASSPEIEWYEQYF. CDR3 in DNA: TGCGCCAGCAGCCCCGAAATCGAGTGGTACGAGCAGTACTTC.

This clonotype has ten or more counts. The chain couples TRBV7-8 to TRBJ2-1, with TRBD2 matching 13 bases. After removal of 5 bases from V and 6 bases from J, the junction contained 4 bases not matched to a gene. The CDR3 is made up of 15 amino acids. The germline V gene encodes CDR1 SGHVS and CDR2 FQNEAQ. The CDR3 is CASSAGLAGINEQFF. CDR3 nucleotides: TGTGCCAGCAGCGCGGGACTAGCGGGGATCAATGAGCAGTTCTTC.

V and J are TRBV6-1 and TRBJ2-1, with D unclear. CDR1 is MNHNS, CDR2 SASEGT, per germline. V was clipped by 6 bases and J by 0 bases, with 12 bases between them. The CDR3 covers 15 residues. DNA for the CDR3: TGTGCCAGCAGCGAAATTCATAGCTCCTACAATGAGCAGTTCTTC. This gives the protein CASSEIHSSYNEQFF.

Ten or more counts support this clonotype. This chain joins TRBV12-3 or TRBV12-4 and TRBJ2-2; D might be TRBD2 (7 bases). Trimming stripped 10 bases from V and 4 bases from J, with 19 bases between. The length of the CDR3 is 15 residues. The CDR3 is CATWTAGLGTGELFF. As DNA, the CDR3 is TGTGCCACATGGACAGCGGGGCTTGGCACCGGGGAGCTGTTTTTT.

The V and J genes are TRBV9 and TRBJ2-3, with TRBD2 as a possible D gene (5 bases). CDR1 is SGDLS and CDR2 is YYNGEE in the germline V gene. The CDR3 contains 13 residues. With 0 bases removed from V and 4 bases from J, the gap between germline ends came to 6 bases. CDR3 protein: CASSVAGADTQYF. The DNA of the CDR3 is TGTGCCAGCAGCGTAGCCGGGGCAGATACGCAGTATTTT.

This clonotype was detected many times. The V call is TRBV20-1, the J call TRBJ2-7, with 8 bases identical to TRBD2. The CDR3 sequence is 13 residues long. CDR1 is DFQATT and CDR2 is SNEGSKA in the germline V gene (reference sequence). Here the CDR3 DNA reads TGCAGCAGAGCGGGAGCCTCCTCCTACGAGCAGTACTTC. Its translation is CSRAGASSYEQYF.

This chain uses TRBV10-3 with TRBJ2-7; D gene ambiguous. This CDR3 is 17 amino acids long. From germline, CDR1 is ENHRY and CDR2 SYGVKD. V was shortened by 10 bases and J by 0 bases, with 25 bases between the two germline ends. CDR3 in amino acids: CATTMGTRTESSYEQYF. For the CDR3, the DNA is TGTGCCACTACGATGGGAACAAGGACGGAGAGCTCCTACGAGCAGTACTTC.

This clonotype was recorded many times. The V call is TRBV7-2, the J call TRBJ2-3; TRBD2 agrees at 8 bases. This CDR3 is 16 amino acids long. Germline V gene lookup returns CDR1 SGHTA and CDR2 FQGNSA. V dropped 0 bases and J dropped 3; count of bases not matched to a gene: 5. This chain's CDR3 is CASSLAQAGVTDTQYF. The CDR3, as DNA: TGTGCCAGCAGCTTAGCCCAAGCGGGAGTGACAGATACGCAGTATTTT.

The genes are TRBV6-5 and TRBJ1-1, with 7 nucleotides matching TRBD1. Trimming removed 6 bases from V and 5 bases from J; junction bases left unmatched: 6. The CDR3 contains 13 residues. Germline V gene lookup returns CDR1 MNHEY and CDR2 SVGAGI. This CDR3 reads CASSYRGLTEAFF. Here the CDR3 DNA reads TGTGCCAGCAGCTACAGGGGATTGACTGAAGCTTTCTTT.

There are many counts of this clonotype. The chain uses TRBV2 and TRBJ2-1; D is undetermined. CDR1 is SNHLY and CDR2 is FYNNEI in the germline V gene. V lost 3 bases, J lost 8 bases, and 5 bases lay in between. The CDR3 is made up of 11 amino acids. The CDR3 sequence: CASSELHEQFF. The CDR3, as DNA: TGTGCCAGCAGTGAGTTGCATGAGCAGTTCTTC.

The chain carries TRBV4-1 and TRBJ2-7; unclear D gene. V lost 0 bases and J lost 4, with 16 bases in between. The CDR3 extends over 16 amino acids. CDR1 MGHRA and CDR2 YSYEKL come from the germline V gene. The CDR3 spells CASSQEAWQSIYEQYF. CDR3 bases: TGCGCCAGCAGCCAAGAAGCGTGGCAGTCTATATACGAGCAGTACTTC.

This clonotype has just one count. This sequence may be a read error, since a much larger clone differs from it by one base. The chain employs TRBV28 and TRBJ2-1; 14 bases fit TRBD2. Judging by the DNA end, TRBJ2-7 fits better; the J call may be wrong. CDR1 is MDHEN and CDR2 is SYDVKM in the germline V gene. There are 17 residues in the CDR3. The CDR3 loop is CASSIMAGTSGSNEQYF. As DNA, the CDR3 is TGTGCCAGCAGTATCATGGCGGGGACTAGCGGGAGTAATGAGCAGTACTTC.

There are many counts of this clonotype. The rearrangement joins TRBV29-1 to TRBJ2-7, with D possibly being TRBD1 or TRBD2 (5 bases each). Per the germline V gene, CDR1 is SQVTM and CDR2 is ANQGSEA. This CDR3 region has 15 residues. Trimming cost V 2 bases and J 0 bases, with 14 bases left between them. The CDR3 region has the DNA TGCAGCGTTGAAAATCCGGGACCAAACTCCTACGAGCAGTACTTC. This gives the protein CSVENPGPNSYEQYF.

The chain recombines TRBV12-3 or TRBV12-4 with TRBJ2-1, with 12 bases fitting TRBD2. This CDR3 contains 14 residues. V lost 5 bases to trimming and J lost 10 bases; unmatched junction nucleotides: 6. CDR3 nucleotide sequence: TGTGCCAGCAGTCCACTAGCGGGAGGCTACGAGCAGTTCTTC. It yields the protein CASSPLAGGYEQFF.

This CDR3 is CASSFTRDSTYEQFF. CDR3 DNA sequence: TGCGCCAGCAGCTTTACCCGGGACAGCACCTACGAGCAGTTCTTC. This chain connects TRBV5-1 to TRBJ2-7; 7 bases agree with TRBD1. The J call may be faulty, since TRBJ2-1 better matches the DNA end. The CDR3 has 15 amino acids. Germline V gene sequence: CDR1 SGHRS, CDR2 YFSETQ.

Worth noting for this clonotype: The conserved final phenylalanine or tryptophan is absent from the CDR3, which likely points to a read error. This chain uses TRBV12-3 or TRBV12-4 with TRBJ1-3, with TRBD1 matching 9 bases. Germline trimming cut 7 bases from V and 0 bases from J; bases unmatched to any gene: 10. The CDR3 covers 17 residues. The CDR3, as DNA: TGTGCCAGCACCCCCTCCGGGACAGGGTCCTCTGGAAACACCATATATCTT. It yields the protein CASTPSGTGSSGNTIYL.

This clonotype has ten or more counts. The rearrangement links TRBV28 to TRBJ2-7; maybe TRBD2 (5 bases). The germline V gene encodes CDR1 MDHEN and CDR2 SYDVKM. Between the trimmed V and J ends, which lost 6 bases and 1 base, there was a span of 25 bases. The CDR3 is 18 amino acids. The CDR3 nucleotides are TGTGCCAGCAGCTCTTCTGACCCGCCAATAGCGAAATCCTACGAGCAGTACTTC. Protein sequence: CASSSSDPPIAKSYEQYF.

This clonotype was observed a single time. This may arise from a read error, as a much more abundant clone is one base away. The chain links TRBV12-5 to TRBJ2-1; D unresolved. CDR1 and CDR2 (germline): LGHNT, FRNRAP. The ends were cut back, 3 bases at V and 8 bases at J, with 14 bases in the middle. The CDR3 is 14 amino acids. The CDR3 loop reads CASGFGTNDDEQFF. In DNA, the CDR3 is TGTGCTAGTGGTTTTGGAACAAACGACGATGAGCAGTTCTTC.

This clonotype was found a few times. V gene TRBV9 combines with J gene TRBJ2-3; 8 bases map to TRBD2. Trimming removed 6 bases from V and 5 bases from J; junction bases left unmatched: 11. The V gene's germline CDR1 is SGDLS and CDR2 YYNGEE. The CDR3 length is 15 residues. The chain's CDR3 is CASTRTAGVVDTQYF. CDR3 DNA sequence: TGTGCCAGCACCCGGACAGCGGGAGTGGTAGATACGCAGTATTTT.

J is TRBJ2-5 and V is TRBV6-1; 10 nucleotides align to TRBD1. The germline gives CDR1 MNHNS, CDR2 SASEGT. Trimming took 3 bases from V and 2 from J; bases not matched to a gene: 6. The CDR3 is made up of 16 amino acids. The CDR3 protein is CASSDGTGDFQETQYF. For the CDR3, the DNA is TGTGCCAGCAGTGACGGGACAGGGGACTTTCAAGAGACCCAGTACTTC.

In this sample, this clonotype turned up many times. J is TRBJ1-2 and V is TRBV30, with unresolved D. This CDR3 spans 12 amino acids. CDR1 GTSNPN and CDR2 SVGIG come from the germline V gene (reference sequence). V lost 2 bases and J 8 bases, leaving 12 bases between the germline ends. CDR3: CAWSPPGGGYTF. The CDR3 DNA follows: TGTGCCTGGAGTCCTCCGGGAGGGGGCTACACCTTC.

The chain links TRBV28 to TRBJ1-6, with D perhaps matching TRBD1 (5 bases). CDR3 length: 16 amino acids. V was cut by 3 bases and J by 4 bases, with 13 bases left in between. Germline assignment: CDR1 MDHEN and CDR2 SYDVKM. The CDR3 spells CASSFDSGIYNSPLHF. In nucleotides, the CDR3 is TGTGCCAGCAGTTTCGACAGCGGGATATATAATTCACCCCTCCACTTT.

V is TRBV25-1 and J is TRBJ2-7, with TRBD1 identical over 7 bases. CDR3 length: 14 amino acids. Germline-derived CDR1 and CDR2 are MGHDK and SYGVNS. Losses at the gene ends were 8 bases for V and 0 bases for J; bases not matched to a gene: 7. The CDR3 DNA reads TGTGCCAGCCGTCAAGGGGGCGGCTCCTACGAGCAGTACTTC. The encoded protein is CASRQGGGSYEQYF.

To note about this clonotype: A much larger clone is a single base away; this may be a read error. The CDR3 does not end in the conserved phenylalanine or tryptophan, so this is likely a read error. V and J are TRBV10-3 and TRBJ2-5, with D possibly being TRBD1 or TRBD2 (5 bases each). The V end lost 6 bases, the J end lost 1 base, and 12 bases lay between the germline ends. CDR1 and CDR2 from the germline V gene are ENHRY and SYGVKD. This CDR3 contains 14 residues. CDR3 region: CAISGEGTQETQYS. The CDR3 coding sequence is TGTGCCATCAGCGGTGAAGGGACCCAAGAGACCCAGTACTCC.

V is TRBV6-5 and J is TRBJ1-2; tentatively, D is TRBD1 (6 bases). The length of the CDR3 is 18 residues. V was cut by 2 bases and J by 1 base, with 20 bases left in between. Germline V gives CDR1 MNHEY, CDR2 SVGAGI. CDR3 nucleotide sequence: TGTGCCAGCAGTTACCGCATTGGGGGGGGGCTCCTTAACTATGGCTACACCTTC. It encodes CASSYRIGGGLLNYGYTF.